One and the same sample provided the 26 T cell receptor beta chains below, sequenced in a study of blood T cell repertoires in COVID-19. Using immunoSEQ multiplex PCR, the repertoire was profiled, and TCRdb retains in-frame clones only, with some absent. This repertoire shows a few hundred thousand clones, about 78% found once; its top ten account for under 8.5%. The sample consisted of peripheral blood. The receptors were sampled from a woman in her seventies with acute or convalescent COVID-19.

The chain joins TRBV7-9 to TRBJ2-3, with 7 nucleotides matching TRBD1. The CDR3 consists of 16 residues. Germline V CDR1 and CDR2: SEHNR, FQNEAQ (reference sequence). The J segment lost 2 bases and the V segment lost 0 bases, leaving 5 bases of the junction unmatched. The CDR3 loop is CASSLAGTALTDTQYF. The CDR3 bases are TGTGCCAGCAGCTTAGCCGGGACAGCCCTCACAGATACGCAGTATTTT.

V usage is TRBV3-1 (or the pseudogene TRBV3-2) and J usage is TRBJ2-6, with 8 bases identical to TRBD1. This CDR3 is 18 amino acids long. V lost 8 bases to trimming and J lost 4 bases; unmatched junction nucleotides: 16. CDR1 is LGHDT, CDR2 YNNKEL, per germline (reference sequence). CDR3 coding DNA: TGTGCCAGCGTCCTCAGTGTGACAGGGGCAGGAGGGGCCAACGTCCTGACTTTC. Its protein product is CASVLSVTGAGGANVLTF.

Here the CDR3 reads CATSDPTLGGAGTQYF. The CDR3 coding sequence is TGTGCCACCAGTGACCCCACCTTAGGGGGGGCGGGTACGCAGTATTTT. This chain connects TRBV24-1 to TRBJ2-3; perhaps TRBD2 as D (7 bases). This CDR3 spans 16 amino acids. The germline V gene encodes CDR1 KGHDR and CDR2 SFDVKD. V lost 4 bases to trimming and J lost 8 bases, with 21 bases between them.

About this clone: Other DNA sequences in the same sample also yield this CDR3. This chain links TRBV6-2 or TRBV6-3 with TRBJ2-5; 7 positions agree with TRBD1. The CDR3 runs 13 residues. CDR1 MNHEY and CDR2 SVGEGT come from the germline V gene. V lost 6 bases to trimming and J lost 5 bases; unmatched junction nucleotides: 6. The CDR3, as DNA: TGTGCCAGCAGCCGTGACAGGGAGGAGACCCAGTACTTC. Translating gives CASSRDREETQYF.

This chain joins TRBV7-2 and TRBJ2-1, with TRBD1 matching over 9 bases. Germline CDR1 and CDR2: SGHTA and FQGNSA. The CDR3 has 15 residues. J gave up 5 bases and V 0 bases, and 2 bases lay outside the gene matches. The CDR3 region is CASSLAGTGNNEQFF. DNA of the CDR3: TGTGCCAGCAGCTTAGCGGGGACAGGGAACAATGAGCAGTTCTTC.

In this sample, this clone turned up a few times. The chain couples TRBV5-6 to TRBJ2-2; TRBD2 might be the D (6 bases). V was shortened by 4 bases and J by 0 bases, with 22 bases between the two germline ends. The germline gives CDR1 SGHDT, CDR2 YYEEEE. CDR3 length equals 19 residues. CDR3 amino acids: CASSDPGGGRDSNTGELFF. The CDR3 DNA is TGTGCCAGCAGCGACCCCGGCGGTGGCCGGGACTCGAACACCGGGGAGCTGTTTTTT.

The chain couples TRBV5-1 to TRBJ1-6, with 7 bases matching TRBD1. The CDR3 runs to 14 residues. V gave up 1 base and J gave up 7 bases; unmatched junction bases: 2. The germline V gene has CDR1 SGHRS and CDR2 YFSETQ. The CDR3 is CASSLQGENSPLHF. CDR3 DNA sequence: TGCGCCAGCAGCTTGCAGGGGGAAAATTCACCCCTCCACTTT.

This chain joins TRBV5-3 and TRBJ1-3; TRBD1 matches at 9 bases. TRBV5-3 is labeled an ORF, and its function is uncertain. Trimming took 4 bases from V and 0 from J; bases not matched to a gene: 17. This CDR3 has 20 residues. CDR3: CARSPEFRGQGLSSGNTIYF. DNA of the CDR3: TGTGCCAGAAGCCCGGAGTTTAGAGGACAGGGGCTAAGCTCTGGAAACACCATATATTTT.

This clone was detected many times. This chain joins TRBV9 and TRBJ2-2; possible D gene TRBD2, 7 bases. The germline gives CDR1 SGDLS, CDR2 YYNGEE. V was clipped by 5 bases and J by 5 bases, with 16 bases between them. This CDR3 contains 15 residues. The CDR3 DNA reads as TGTGCCAGCAGTCGGGGGGCGGTTCGAACCGGGGAGCTGTTTTTT. Amino acid sequence: CASSRGAVRTGELFF.

The chain recombines TRBV19 with TRBJ2-1, with 9 bases that match TRBD2. J gave up 2 bases and V 4 bases, and 6 bases lay outside the gene matches. Germline lookup yields CDR1 LNHDA and CDR2 SQIVND (reference sequence). The CDR3 spans 16 residues. The CDR3 DNA follows: TGTGCCAGTAGTAGGGCGGGGGGGCCCCCCTACAATGAGCAGTTCTTC. It translates to CASSRAGGPPYNEQFF.

The CDR3 loop reads CASSLGQGTTDTQYF. CDR3 coding DNA: TGCGCCAGCAGCTTGGGACAGGGGACCACAGATACGCAGTATTTT. V gene TRBV5-1 combines with J gene TRBJ2-3; 8 bases align to TRBD1. CDR3 length: 15 amino acids. With 0 bases clipped from V and 2 bases from J, the junction kept 2 bases outside the gene matches. CDR1 and CDR2 from the germline V gene are SGHRS and YFSETQ.

In nucleotides, the CDR3 is TGTGCCAGCAGCTCCTTGGGACGGGGGGTCGGGACCCAGTACTTC. This gives the protein CASSSLGRGVGTQYF. V usage is TRBV7-2 and J usage is TRBJ2-5, with 7 bases identical to TRBD2. The CDR3 sequence is 15 residues long. Trimming cost V 4 bases and J 7 bases; bases outside gene matches: 12. Germline-derived CDR1 and CDR2 are SGHTA and FQGNSA.

The chain employs TRBV19 and TRBJ2-3, with D tentatively TRBD2 (7 bases). Germline CDR1 and CDR2: LNHDA and SQIVND (reference sequence). Trimming took off 7 bases at V and 8 bases at J, with 19 bases between the two ends. The CDR3 consists of 14 residues. The CDR3 spells CASTPRGDKGTQYF. The CDR3 coding sequence is TGTGCCAGTACCCCTCGGGGGGACAAGGGTACGCAGTATTTT.

V usage is TRBV19 and J usage is TRBJ2-7; tentatively, D is TRBD2 (6 bases). This CDR3 has 14 residues. CDR1 and CDR2 from the germline V gene are LNHDA and SQIVND (reference sequence). Trimming removed 5 bases at V and 2 bases at J, with 13 bases between. DNA of the CDR3: TGTGCCAGTAGTCCGGGGACTTTTACCTACGAGCAGTACTTC. It translates to CASSPGTFTYEQYF.

The CDR3 DNA is TGCGCCAGCAGCTTGGGAGCGGGGGCACCCACAGATACGCAGTATTTT. Its translation is CASSLGAGAPTDTQYF. This chain links TRBV5-1 with TRBJ2-3; the match to TRBD2 covers 8 bases. The germline V gene encodes CDR1 SGHRS and CDR2 YFSETQ. J was trimmed by 2 bases and V by 0 bases; bases with no gene match: 5. The CDR3 contains 16 residues.

This clone was counted a few times. The chain couples TRBV6-5 to TRBJ2-1, with a weak D call TRBD1 (6 bases). The CDR3 length is 14 residues. In germline, CDR1 is MNHEY, CDR2 SVGAGI. V dropped 4 bases and J dropped 4 bases, with 11 bases sitting between them. CDR3 amino acids: CASSSRTVYNEQFF. The DNA for the CDR3 is TGTGCCAGCAGTTCCAGGACAGTTTACAATGAGCAGTTCTTC.

The V and J genes are TRBV7-2 and TRBJ2-3, with TRBD2 matching over 14 bases. Germline CDR1 reads SGHTA; CDR2 reads FQGNSA. Unmatched junction bases numbered 4, after V lost 7 bases and J lost 4 bases. This CDR3 contains 15 residues. DNA for the CDR3: TGTGCCAGCATAAGACTAGCGGGGGGGGCAGATACGCAGTATTTT. Translated: CASIRLAGGADTQYF.

V and J are TRBV10-2 and TRBJ2-3, with 9 bases matching TRBD2. Germline CDR1 and CDR2: WSHSY and SAAADI. The CDR3 is 15 residues long. Losses at the gene ends were 7 bases for V and 2 bases for J; bases not matched to a gene: 7. The CDR3 nucleotides are TGCGCCAGCAAGGGCCTAGCGGGAATCACAGATACGCAGTATTTT. The encoded protein is CASKGLAGITDTQYF.

The chain combines TRBV3-1 (or the pseudogene TRBV3-2) with TRBJ1-2; D is unresolved. In germline, CDR1 is LGHDT, CDR2 YNNKEL (reference sequence). The V and J ends lost 1 base and 10 bases respectively, with 13 bases between them. The CDR3 consists of 13 residues. The CDR3 sequence: CASSQGYSQHYTF. CDR3 bases: TGTGCCAGCAGCCAAGGCTACAGCCAACACTACACCTTC.

The chain couples TRBV6-5 to TRBJ1-3; D may be TRBD1 (6 bases). In germline, CDR1 is MNHEY, CDR2 SVGAGI. The CDR3 extends over 15 amino acids. Trimming cost V 8 bases and J 0 bases, with 14 bases left between them. Written as DNA, the CDR3 is TGTGCCAGCGATAGACAGGACAGCTCTGGAAACACCATATATTTT. Its translation: CASDRQDSSGNTIYF.

V is TRBV2 and J is TRBJ2-5, with 11 bases that match TRBD2. CDR1 and CDR2 (germline): SNHLY, FYNNEI. This CDR3 has 17 amino acids. V gave up 2 bases and J gave up 7 bases; unmatched junction bases: 12. CDR3 coding DNA: TGTGCCAGCAGTGAACTTAGTCTAGCGGGGGGTTTCGGGACCCAGTACTTC. This translates into CASSELSLAGGFGTQYF.

The rearrangement links TRBV5-1 to TRBJ2-7; TRBD2 matches at 11 bases. V dropped 4 bases and J dropped 0; count of bases not matched to a gene: 3. The CDR3 length is 15 residues. Germline CDR1 SGHRS, CDR2 YFSETQ. CDR3 sequence: CASSPSGGLSYEQYV. The CDR3 DNA follows: TGCGCCAGCAGCCCTAGCGGGGGGCTCTCCTACGAGCAGTACGTC.

The CDR3 coding sequence is TGTGCCAGCAGCCGCAGGGGTGACGAGACCCAGTACTTC. Protein product: CASSRRGDETQYF. The rearrangement joins TRBV3-1 (or the pseudogene TRBV3-2) to TRBJ2-5, with D tentatively TRBD1 (6 bases). The CDR3 length is 13 residues. V was trimmed by 4 bases and J by 5 bases, leaving 11 bases between them. Germline loops: CDR1 LGHDT, CDR2 YNNKEL (reference sequence).

The J gene is TRBJ2-1, the V gene TRBV7-9; possibly TRBD2 for D (6 bases). V was pared by 5 bases and J by 10 bases, with 18 bases between. This CDR3 region has 14 residues. Germline-derived CDR1 and CDR2 are SEHNR and FQNEAQ (reference sequence). The CDR3 DNA reads TGTGCCAGCAGCGTCATGGGGGGAAGCGGCGAGCAGTTCTTC. Translating gives CASSVMGGSGEQFF.

This chain links TRBV5-1 with TRBJ2-2, with 7 bases aligning to TRBD2. Germline CDR1 SGHRS, CDR2 YFSETQ. The V gene end was trimmed by 0 bases and the J gene end by 0 bases; junction bases not matched to a gene: 2. CDR3 size: 16 residues. CDR3 sequence: CASSLVGGTNTGELFF. CDR3 nucleotide sequence: TGCGCCAGCAGCTTGGTCGGGGGGACGAACACCGGGGAGCTGTTTTTT. Variable domain in full (rest from reference TRBV5-1 and TRBJ2-2): KAGVTQTPRYLIKTRGQQVTLSCSPISGHRSVSWYQQTPGQGLQFLFEYFSETQRNKGNFPGRFSGRQFSNSRSEMNVSTLELGDSALYLCASSLVGGTNTGELFFGEGSRLTVL.

This chain links TRBV6-7 with TRBJ1-5, with D possibly TRBD1 on 5 matching bases. TRBV6-7 is an ORF; its function is uncertain. CDR3 length: 20 amino acids. V lost 10 bases and J 0 bases, leaving 31 bases between the germline ends. The CDR3 loop is CATPEGGTPDPQYSNQPQHF. CDR3 bases: TGTGCCACCCCAGAGGGCGGGACCCCAGATCCCCAATATAGCAATCAGCCCCAGCATTTT.